This paragraph covers one TCR beta chain sequence. What it binds is unknown. This sample stems from a study of cytomegalovirus exposure and HLA in healthy donors. Study-wide context: Early on, a data release was issued that held 85 million to 95 million unique TCRs from HLA-typed donors.

PCR used 60 Vbeta primers and 13 Jbeta primers. Assay: immunoSEQ multiplex PCR; the TCRdb copy retains only in-frame clones and omits some. In the table there are 100,000 to 150,000 clones, about three quarters of which are singletons. V dropped 4 bases and J dropped 4; count of bases not matched to a gene: 10. Per germline, CDR1 SGHNT and CDR2 YYREEE (reference sequence). The CDR3 extends over 17 amino acids. Though nominally healthy at sampling, donors likely had unrecorded immune exposures. Study-wide points: Confirmation in vitro established that three CMV-associated chains were specific for CMV antigens.

The sequenced sample was PBMCs. The rearrangement joins TRBV5-4 to TRBJ2-1, with 11 nucleotides matching TRBD1. This sequence was found in a female donor in good health and CMV-seronegative. CDR3 sequence (DNA): TGTGCCAGCAGCCCCCGGACAGGGGGCTCTCGGTACAATGAGCAGTTCTTC. Translation: CASSPRTGGSRYNEQFF.